One and the same sample provided the 6 T cell receptor gamma chains below, sequenced in a study of gamma-delta chains in newborns, infants, children. TCRdb reprocessed the reads using CATT. The sample contains approximately 2,500 gamma-chain clones, under 55% of which appear only once. Sequenced material: blood. The receptors were sampled from a child who was a newborn, infant or young child, either healthy, febrile or measles-vaccinated (not recorded which).

With respect to this clone: A much larger clone sits a single nucleotide away, making a read error possible. Distinct nucleotide sequences in the sample also encode this CDR3. The chain links TRGV3 to TRGJ1 or TRGJ2. TCRdb offers no J gene call, so here the DNA was matched to germline to obtain one. This CDR3 is built from 12 residues. Germline V gene sequence: CDR1 VTNTFY, CDR2 YDVSTARD (reference sequence). CDR3 nucleotide sequence: TGTGCCACCCGGGACAGGCGCTATAAGAAACTCTTT. Residues: CATRDRRYKKLF.

The chain combines TRGV2 with TRGJ1 or TRGJ2. Here the J gene came from matching the DNA to germline, since TCRdb omits it. This CDR3 contains 11 residues. CDR1 is EGSNGY, CDR2 YDSYNSKV, per germline. V shed 11 bases, J shed 10 bases, and the junction held 14 bases outside the gene matches. CDR3 DNA sequence: TGTGCCAGCGGGGACGGGCACAAGAAACTCTTT. Its protein is CASGDGHKKLF.

This chain connects TRGV4 to TRGJ1 or TRGJ2. No J segment appears in TCRdb, so it was assigned here by matching the sequence to germline. Germline CDR1 reads EGSTGY; CDR2 reads YDSYTSSV. V lost 0 bases to trimming and J lost 9 bases; unmatched junction nucleotides: 2. The CDR3 runs to 11 residues. CDR3 DNA sequence: TGTGCCACCTGGGATGGGCGTAAGAAACTCTTT. Its protein is CATWDGRKKLF.

This clone was seen more than once but under ten times. This rearrangement joins TRGV9 to TRGJP. The J gene is not listed in TCRdb, so it was assigned here from a DNA match to germline. The CDR3 sequence is 18 residues long. Germline V CDR1 and CDR2: GITISATS, ISYDGTV (reference sequence). V was clipped by 0 bases and J by 5 bases; unmatched bases: 7. CDR3 loop: CALWEVQLEELGKKIKVF. The CDR3 DNA reads TGTGCCTTGTGGGAGGTGCAATTGGAAGAGTTGGGCAAAAAAATCAAGGTATTT.

In its sample, this clone was seen once. The chain has TRGV3 and TRGJ1 or TRGJ2. TCRdb leaves out the J gene; it was filled in here by matching the DNA to germline. V lost 4 bases to trimming and J lost 2 bases; unmatched junction nucleotides: 5. The CDR3 covers 13 residues. Germline lookup yields CDR1 VTNTFY and CDR2 YDVSTARD (reference sequence). The CDR3 reads CATWDFYYYKKLF. The DNA of the CDR3 is TGTGCCACCTGGGATTTTTATTATTATAAGAAACTCTTT.

Worth noting for this clone: One end of the junction does not line up with germline, which may come from a read error. The V and J genes are TRGV3 and TRGJ1 or TRGJ2. The J gene, absent from TCRdb, was called here by matching the DNA to germline. This CDR3 spans 10 amino acids. Germline V lookup: CDR1 VTNTFY, CDR2 YDVSTARD (reference sequence). The CDR3 loop is CATWGRKKLF. In DNA form, the CDR3 reads TGTGCCACCTGGGGCAGGAAGAAACTCTTT.